This T cell receptor (beta chain) was identified during a study of blood T cell repertoires in COVID-19. At the level of the study: Collection of acute and convalescent COVID-19 samples took place in the United States, Italy and Spain. From T cells, B-cell-depleted T cells, or PBMCs came the material, which was cDNA or gDNA.

As processed by the authors: Reference gene primer amplification yielded estimated nucleated cell counts. The method was immunoSEQ multiplex PCR; TCRdb's version includes in-frame clones alone and lacks a portion of them. That table gives V, J and clone size, and the DNA gave D and trimming. Altogether hundreds of thousands of clones are present, under 90% being singletons, with the ten largest covering under 3%. J was trimmed by 0 bases and V by 6 bases; bases with no gene match: 5. This CDR3 has 16 amino acids. CDR1 is MNHNY and CDR2 is SVGAGI in the germline V gene (reference sequence). Sequenced material: peripheral blood. The source is a middle-aged woman with active or convalescent COVID-19. The chain has TRBV6-6 and TRBJ2-1; 10 positions match TRBD2. The CDR3 reads CASSRLAGSSYNEQFF. The CDR3 coding sequence is TGTGCCAGCAGCCGACTAGCGGGTAGCTCCTACAATGAGCAGTTCTTC.